This TCR beta chain was sequenced for a study of pediatric ulcerative colitis (dated by TCRdb to between 2018 and 2021). Some background on the complete study: Pancolitis was present in over 5 ulcerative colitis patients and left-sided colitis in two, and histology consistent with ulcerative colitis was found in all of these patients. By Pediatric Ulcerative Colitis Activity Index, mild disease was classified in a couple of patients, moderate disease in several and acute severe colitis in three. From roughly 9 newly diagnosed, treatment-naive pediatric ulcerative colitis patients and four non-IBD control children, paired blood and rectal samples were collected. What the study reported, not specific to this receptor: Only four individuals were included in the healthy control group, which was small. A couple of rectal CDR3 clonotypes were detected in all ulcerative colitis patients and were not detected in any of the controls. Because repertoires were derived from total lymphocyte DNA, patterns in rare subsets such as regulatory T cells may not have been reflected. T cells from blood may have been included in the rectal pinch biopsies, particularly in patients with overt colitis. For technical reasons, blood samples from two patients gave substantially fewer templates, and these samples were excluded from the blood-rectal overlap analysis. Significantly higher autologous blood-rectal clonal overlap was found in ulcerative colitis patients than in controls, which suggested increased T cell trafficking to inflamed tissue. Features of the rectal repertoire distinguished controls, mild-moderate colitis patients and acute severe colitis patients, and in acute severe colitis rectal diversity was lower because of clonal expansions.

Through the immunoSEQ TRB Survey service, multiplex V and J primers were used to amplify rearranged CDR3 beta regions from genomic DNA. To keep sequencing depth the same across samples, survey-level depth of up to 500,000 reads per sample was applied. The libraries were purified, combined into pools and sequenced with Illumina technology. Per the original workflow: immunoSEQ online tools were used for productive clonality, sample overlap, pairwise scatters, CDR3 beta length, V/D/J gene usage and productiveness. Calculated diversity was defined as the number of unique rearrangements divided by total templates, multiplied by 100, and Shannon and Simpson indices were computed as well. Principal component analysis used the R prcomp function and ggbiplot package on Z-score normalized data. Morisita's index was used to measure clonal overlap between blood and rectum within each subject. In its TCRdb copy, this immuneACCESS table keeps in-frame sequences only and misses some clones. Where compared with another copy, unresolved V genes explain less than half of these, and the others have no known cause. The V and J calls and the clone size are those of that table, but D and trimming were determined from the DNA. In this sample the table shows tens of thousands of clones, more than 70% of which occur a single time. The ten largest clones add up to about 0.73% of the sample.

As encoded in the germline V gene, CDR1 is SGHNT while CDR2 is YENEEA. V is pruned by 4 bases and J by 2 bases, leaving 6 bases of the junction without a gene match. The CDR3 has 15 amino acids, counting the end cysteine and phenylalanine. Only CDR3 DNA remains: 45 bases, in frame from the first base. To note about this clone: It lacks a known antigen. The sample holds no much larger clone one base away, and base qualities are not on file.

During colonoscopy, one to two rectal pinch biopsies were obtained for research purposes. Before the diagnostic colonoscopy, none of the ulcerative colitis patients had been given immunosuppressive medication. Rectal biopsies were digested with proteinase K before DNA isolation. The Wizard kit (Promega) was used to extract genomic DNA from the blood and intestinal samples. This receptor was identified in a boy between 10 and 17 years old with moderate ulcerative colitis. Sequences were obtained from gut tissue. The chain is encoded by TRBV11-3 joined to TRBJ2-7, with 9 central nucleotides matching TRBD1. The CDR3 here reads CASSSIGTGTYEQYF. The nucleotides read TGTGCCAGCAGCTCCATAGGGACAGGGACCTACGAGCAGTACTTC.